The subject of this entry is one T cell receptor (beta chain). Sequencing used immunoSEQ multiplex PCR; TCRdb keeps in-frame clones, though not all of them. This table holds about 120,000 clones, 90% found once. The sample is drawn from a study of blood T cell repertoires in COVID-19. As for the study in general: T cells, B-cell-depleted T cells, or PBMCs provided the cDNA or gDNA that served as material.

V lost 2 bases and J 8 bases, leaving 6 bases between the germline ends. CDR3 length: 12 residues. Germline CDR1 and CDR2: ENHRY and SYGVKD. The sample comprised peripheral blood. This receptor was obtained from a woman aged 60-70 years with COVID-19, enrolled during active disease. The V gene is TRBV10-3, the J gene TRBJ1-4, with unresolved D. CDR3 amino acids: CAISEEKEKLFF. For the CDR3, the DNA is TGTGCCATCAGTGAGGAGAAGGAAAAACTGTTTTTT.